The present T cell receptor (beta chain) was sequenced within a study of T cells in Graves' hyperthyroidism and ophthalmopathy. The CDR3 totals 15 residues. Trimming took 4 bases from V and 6 from J, leaving 16 bases between them. Germline CDR1 and CDR2: MDHEN and SYDVKM. Patients having uncontrolled infection, another autoimmune disease, pregnancy or lactation were not included. Initially, at the first diagnosis of hyperthyroidism and before any ophthalmopathy symptoms, blood was sampled. There are many counts of this clonotype. Template material for amplifying TCR beta CDR3 regions consisted of RNA transcripts. The TCR CDR3 was amplified in a first-round RT-PCR using the HTBI primer set. TCRdb analysed the multiplex PCR reads with MiXCR anew, one entry per CDR3 protein. The sample includes a few hundred thousand distinct CDR3 sequences, 13% of them seen just once.

This rearrangement joins TRBV28 to TRBJ1-5; D not resolved. The receptor was isolated from a man between 25 and 39 years old with Graves' hyperthyroidism that later progressed to Graves' ophthalmopathy. Sequencing input: blood. Here the CDR3 reads CASSSNDISVQPQHF. Here the CDR3 DNA reads TGTGCCAGCAGTTCCAACGATATTTCGGTTCAGCCCCAGCATTTT.